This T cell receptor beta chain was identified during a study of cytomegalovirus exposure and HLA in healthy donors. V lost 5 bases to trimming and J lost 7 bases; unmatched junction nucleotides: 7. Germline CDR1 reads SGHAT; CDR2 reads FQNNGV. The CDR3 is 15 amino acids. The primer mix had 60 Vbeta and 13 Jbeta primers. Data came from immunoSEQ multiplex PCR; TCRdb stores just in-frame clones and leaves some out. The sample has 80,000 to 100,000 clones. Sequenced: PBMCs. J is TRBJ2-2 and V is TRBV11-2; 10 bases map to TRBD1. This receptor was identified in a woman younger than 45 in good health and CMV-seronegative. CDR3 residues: CASSPAGQGIGELFF. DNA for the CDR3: TGTGCCAGCAGCCCTGCGGGACAGGGGATCGGGGAGCTGTTTTTT.